This T cell receptor beta chain was profiled in a study of prognosis after radiotherapy for stage I lung cancer. Study-wide background: Each non-small cell lung cancer patient was deemed medically inoperable. Median age was 74.5 years (roughly 50 to 84) among about 12 men and a handful of women. Findings of the study overall: With medians of about 10,000 versus 6,900, unique TCR clone counts fell after stereotactic body radiation therapy.

Germline-derived CDR1 and CDR2 are SNHLY and FYNNEI. V was shortened by 7 bases and J by 0 bases, with 15 bases between the two germline ends. This CDR3 has 15 amino acids. This clonotype was detected only a few times. Its antigen is currently unknown. Two-round multiplex PCR on genomic DNA was the method by which TCR beta CDR3 was amplified. Round-one PCR had primers specific to each TRBV and TRBJ gene. One entry per CDR3 protein, called by TCRdb with MiXCR from the multiplex PCR reads. The repertoire holds about 26,000 distinct CDR3 sequences, with roughly 40% as singletons. The rearrangement joins TRBV2 to TRBJ1-1; D may be TRBD1 (6 bases). Sequences were derived from PBMCs, sampled before or after stereotactic body radiation therapy (not recorded which). This receptor was identified in a donor over 45 with non-small cell lung cancer. CDR3 DNA sequence: TGTGCCAGCATCAAACAGGGTGGTATGAACACTGAAGCTTTCTTT. Translating it yields CASIKQGGMNTEAFF.